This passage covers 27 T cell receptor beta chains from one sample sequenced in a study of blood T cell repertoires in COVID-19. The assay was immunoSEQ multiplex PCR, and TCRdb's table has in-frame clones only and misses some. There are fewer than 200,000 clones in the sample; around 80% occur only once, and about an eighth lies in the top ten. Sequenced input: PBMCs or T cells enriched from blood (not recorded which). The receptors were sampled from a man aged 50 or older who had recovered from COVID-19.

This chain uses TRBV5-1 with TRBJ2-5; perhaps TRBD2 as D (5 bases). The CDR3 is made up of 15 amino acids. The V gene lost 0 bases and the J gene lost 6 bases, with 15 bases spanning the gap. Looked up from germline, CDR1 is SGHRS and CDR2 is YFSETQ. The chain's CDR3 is CASSLGWLGGQTQYF. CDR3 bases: TGCGCCAGCAGCTTGGGGTGGCTAGGAGGTCAGACCCAGTACTTC.

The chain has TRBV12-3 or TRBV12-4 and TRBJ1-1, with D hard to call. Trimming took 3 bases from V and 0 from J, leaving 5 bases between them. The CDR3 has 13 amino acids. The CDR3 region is CASSFGMNTEAFF. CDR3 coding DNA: TGTGCCAGCAGTTTCGGGATGAACACTGAAGCTTTCTTT.

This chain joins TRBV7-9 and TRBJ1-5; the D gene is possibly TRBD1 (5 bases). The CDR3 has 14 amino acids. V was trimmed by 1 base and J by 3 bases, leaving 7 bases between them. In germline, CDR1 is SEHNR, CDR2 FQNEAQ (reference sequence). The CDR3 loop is CASSLGGINQPQHF. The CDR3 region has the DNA TGTGCCAGCAGCTTAGGGGGCATCAATCAGCCCCAGCATTTT.

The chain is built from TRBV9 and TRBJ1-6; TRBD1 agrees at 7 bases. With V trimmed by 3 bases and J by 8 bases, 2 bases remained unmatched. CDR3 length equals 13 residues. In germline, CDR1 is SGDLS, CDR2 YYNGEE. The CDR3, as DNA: TGTGCCAGCAGCGCCGACAGGGATTCACCCCTCCACTTT. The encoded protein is CASSADRDSPLHF.

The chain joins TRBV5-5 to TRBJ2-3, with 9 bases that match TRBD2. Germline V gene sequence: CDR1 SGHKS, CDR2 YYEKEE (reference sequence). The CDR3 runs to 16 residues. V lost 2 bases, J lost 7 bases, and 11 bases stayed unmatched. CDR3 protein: CASSLISGGNFHTQYF. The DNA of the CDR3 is TGTGCCAGCAGCTTAATCAGCGGGGGGAATTTCCATACGCAGTATTTT.

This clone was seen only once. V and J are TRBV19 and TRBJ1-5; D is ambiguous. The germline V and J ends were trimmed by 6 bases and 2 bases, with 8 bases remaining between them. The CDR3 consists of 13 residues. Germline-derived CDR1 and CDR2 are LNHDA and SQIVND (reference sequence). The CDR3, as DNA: TGTGCCAGTAGGCCTGTAGGCAATCAGCCCCAGCATTTT. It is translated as CASRPVGNQPQHF.

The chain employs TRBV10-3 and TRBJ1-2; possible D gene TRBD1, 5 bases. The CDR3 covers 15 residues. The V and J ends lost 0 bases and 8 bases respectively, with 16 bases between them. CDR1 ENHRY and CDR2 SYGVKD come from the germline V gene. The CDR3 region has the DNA TGTGCCATCAGTGAGTCCTCGGGGGGAACTGGAGGCTACACCTTC. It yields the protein CAISESSGGTGGYTF.

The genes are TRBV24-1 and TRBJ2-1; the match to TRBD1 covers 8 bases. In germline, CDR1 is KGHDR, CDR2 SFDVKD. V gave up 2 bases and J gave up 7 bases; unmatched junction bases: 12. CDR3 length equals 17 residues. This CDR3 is CATSDYTGTGLGNEQFF. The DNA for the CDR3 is TGTGCCACCAGTGATTATACCGGGACAGGCTTGGGGAATGAGCAGTTCTTC.

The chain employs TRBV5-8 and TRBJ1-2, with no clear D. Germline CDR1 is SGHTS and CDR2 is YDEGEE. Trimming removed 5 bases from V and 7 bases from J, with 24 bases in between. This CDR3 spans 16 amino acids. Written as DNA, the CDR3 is TGTGCCAGCAGTAACAATTGGGCTATATCCATGGTTGGCTACACCTTC. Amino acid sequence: CASSNNWAISMVGYTF.

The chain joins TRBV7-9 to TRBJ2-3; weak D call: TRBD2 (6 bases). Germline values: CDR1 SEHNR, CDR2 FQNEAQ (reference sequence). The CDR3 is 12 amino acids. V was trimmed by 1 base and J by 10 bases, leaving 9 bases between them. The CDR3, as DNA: TGTGCCAGCAGCTTAGTCGGGGGTGCGCAGTATTTT. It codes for CASSLVGGAQYF.

For the CDR3, the DNA is TGTGCCAGCAGCTTAGGCGGACAGCCCGTAACTGAAGCTTTCTTT. Residues: CASSLGGQPVTEAFF. The rearrangement links TRBV7-3 to TRBJ1-1; the D gene is possibly TRBD1 (6 bases). The CDR3 runs 15 residues. Trimming took off 2 bases at V and 5 bases at J, with 15 bases between the two ends. Germline CDR1 is SGHTA and CDR2 is FQGTGA.

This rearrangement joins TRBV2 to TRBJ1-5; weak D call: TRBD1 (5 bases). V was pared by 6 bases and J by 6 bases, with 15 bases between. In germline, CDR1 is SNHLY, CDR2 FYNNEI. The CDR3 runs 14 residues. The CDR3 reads CASRDGGAGQPQHF. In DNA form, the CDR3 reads TGTGCCAGCAGAGACGGTGGGGCCGGTCAGCCCCAGCATTTT.

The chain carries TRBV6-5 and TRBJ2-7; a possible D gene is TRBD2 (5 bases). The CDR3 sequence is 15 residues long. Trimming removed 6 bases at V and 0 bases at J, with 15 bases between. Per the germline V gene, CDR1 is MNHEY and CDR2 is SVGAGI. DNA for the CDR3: TGTGCCAGCAGCCGATCACTAGGGAGCTCCTACGAGCAGTACTTC. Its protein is CASSRSLGSSYEQYF.

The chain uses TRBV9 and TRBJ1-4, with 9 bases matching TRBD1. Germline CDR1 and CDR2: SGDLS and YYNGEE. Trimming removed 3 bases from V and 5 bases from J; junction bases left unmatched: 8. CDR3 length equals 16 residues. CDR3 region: CASSGGWGTGNEKLFF. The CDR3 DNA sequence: TGTGCCAGCAGCGGAGGGTGGGGGACAGGGAATGAAAAACTGTTTTTT. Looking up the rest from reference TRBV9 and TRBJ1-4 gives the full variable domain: DSGVTQTPKHLITATGQRVTLRCSPRSGDLSVYWYQQSLDQGLQFLIQYYNGEERAKGNILERFSAQQFPDLHSELNLSSLELGDSALYFCASSGGWGTGNEKLFFGSGTQLSVL.

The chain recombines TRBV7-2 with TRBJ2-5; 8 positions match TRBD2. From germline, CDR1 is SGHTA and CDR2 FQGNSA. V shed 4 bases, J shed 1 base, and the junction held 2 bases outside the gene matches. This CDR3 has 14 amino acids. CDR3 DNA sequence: TGTGCCAGCAGCTCTGGACTAGCCCAAGAGACCCAGTACTTC. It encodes CASSSGLAQETQYF.

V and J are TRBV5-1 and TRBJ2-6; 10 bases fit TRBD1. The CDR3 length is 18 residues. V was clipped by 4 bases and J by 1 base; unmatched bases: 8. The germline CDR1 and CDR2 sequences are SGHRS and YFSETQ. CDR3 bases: TGCGCCAGCAGCCCCTGGGACAGGGGAAGGTCTGGGGCCAACGTCCTGACTTTC. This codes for CASSPWDRGRSGANVLTF.

The DNA for the CDR3 is TGTGCCAGCAGCCTCGGGGGGGGGCTAAACACCGGGGAGCTGTTTTTT. It yields the protein CASSLGGGLNTGELFF. The chain couples TRBV11-1 to TRBJ2-2; TRBD2 matches at 8 bases. The V segment lost 5 bases and the J segment 2 bases; nucleotides outside the gene matches: 7. This CDR3 has 16 amino acids. Germline loops: CDR1 SGHAT, CDR2 FQDESV (reference sequence).

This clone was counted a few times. CDR3 region: CASRLQGAENEQYF. The CDR3 nucleotides read TGTGCCAGCAGGCTACAGGGGGCTGAGAACGAGCAGTACTTC. The V and J genes are TRBV2 and TRBJ2-7; 9 bases line up with TRBD1. Germline assignment: CDR1 SNHLY and CDR2 FYNNEI. Trimming cost V 6 bases and J 5 bases; bases outside gene matches: 8. The CDR3 spans 14 residues.

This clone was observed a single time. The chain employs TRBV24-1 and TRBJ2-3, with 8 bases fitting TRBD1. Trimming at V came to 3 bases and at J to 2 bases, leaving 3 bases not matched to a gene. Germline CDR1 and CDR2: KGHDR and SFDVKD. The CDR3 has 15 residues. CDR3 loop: CATSDRQGLTDTQYF. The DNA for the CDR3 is TGTGCCACCAGTGATCGACAGGGGCTCACAGATACGCAGTATTTT.

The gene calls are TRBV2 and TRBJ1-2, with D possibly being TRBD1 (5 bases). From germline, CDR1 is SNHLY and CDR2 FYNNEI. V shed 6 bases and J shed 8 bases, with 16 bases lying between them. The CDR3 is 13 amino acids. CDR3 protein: CASSGTVREGYTF. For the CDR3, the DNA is TGTGCCAGCAGCGGGACTGTCCGGGAAGGCTACACCTTC.

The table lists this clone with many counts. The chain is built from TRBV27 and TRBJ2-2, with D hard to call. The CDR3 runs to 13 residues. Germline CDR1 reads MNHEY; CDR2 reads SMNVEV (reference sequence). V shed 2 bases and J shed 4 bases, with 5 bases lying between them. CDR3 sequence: CASSLAGTGELFF. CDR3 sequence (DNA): TGTGCCAGCAGTTTAGCCGGCACCGGGGAGCTGTTTTTT.

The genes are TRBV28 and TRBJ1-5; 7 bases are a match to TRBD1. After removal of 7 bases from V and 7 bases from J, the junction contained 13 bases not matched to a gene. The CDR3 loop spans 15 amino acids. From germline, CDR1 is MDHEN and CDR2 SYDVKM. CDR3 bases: TGTGCCAGCAAACCTTCGGCGGGGGGACAGCAGCCCCAGCATTTT. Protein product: CASKPSAGGQQPQHF.

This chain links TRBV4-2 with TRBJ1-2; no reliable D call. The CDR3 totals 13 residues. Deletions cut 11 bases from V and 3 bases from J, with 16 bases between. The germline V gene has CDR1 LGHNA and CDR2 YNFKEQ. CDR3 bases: TGTGCCTGCTCGAGGGTCCCTCACTATGGCTACACCTTC. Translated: CACSRVPHYGYTF.

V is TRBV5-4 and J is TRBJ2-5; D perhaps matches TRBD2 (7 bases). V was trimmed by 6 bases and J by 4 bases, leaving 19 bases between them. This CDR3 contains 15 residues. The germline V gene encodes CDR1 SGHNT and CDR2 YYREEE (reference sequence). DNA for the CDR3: TGTGCCAGCATCGCGGACCGGGGGGCAGGAGAGACCCAGTACTTC. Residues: CASIADRGAGETQYF. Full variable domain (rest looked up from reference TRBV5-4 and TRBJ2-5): ETGVTQSPTHLIKTRGQQVTLRCSSQSGHNTVSWYQQALGQGPQFIFQYYREEENGRGNFPPRFSGLQFPNYSSELNVNALELDDSALYLCASIADRGAGETQYFGPGTRLLVL.

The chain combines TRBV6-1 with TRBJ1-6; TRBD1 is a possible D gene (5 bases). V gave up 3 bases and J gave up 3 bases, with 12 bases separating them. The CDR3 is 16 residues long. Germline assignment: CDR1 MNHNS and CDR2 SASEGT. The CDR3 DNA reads TGTGCCAGCAGTGAGAACAGGATCAACTATAATTCACCCCTCCACTTT. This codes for CASSENRINYNSPLHF.

The CDR3 here is CASRATAGGPQHF. The CDR3 nucleotides are TGTGCCAGCAGGGCGACAGCCGGGGGGCCCCAGCATTTT. The genes are TRBV2 and TRBJ1-5; TRBD1 is a possible D gene (5 bases). CDR1 and CDR2 from the germline V gene are SNHLY and FYNNEI. The CDR3 consists of 13 residues. V shed 6 bases and J shed 9 bases, with 15 bases lying between them. Based on the CDR3 plus reference TRBV2 and TRBJ1-5, the full variable domain is EPEVTQTPSHQVTQMGQEVILRCVPISNHLYFYWYRQILGQKVEFLVSFYNNEISEKSEIFDDQFSVERPDGSNFTLKIRSTKLEDSAMYFCASRATAGGPQHFGDGTRLSIL.

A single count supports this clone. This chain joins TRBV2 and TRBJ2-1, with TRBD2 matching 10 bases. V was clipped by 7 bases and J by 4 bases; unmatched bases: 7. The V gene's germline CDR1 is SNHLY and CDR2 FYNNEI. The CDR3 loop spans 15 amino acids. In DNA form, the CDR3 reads TGTGCCAGCACCCGAGCGGGGGGGCCTTACAATGAGCAGTTCTTC. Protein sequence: CASTRAGGPYNEQFF.